Shown below are 12 T cell receptor beta chains from a single sample sequenced in a study of blood T cell repertoires in COVID-19. TCRdb's copy holds only in-frame clones and misses some; the assay was immunoSEQ multiplex PCR. The sample has some 220,000 clones, about 86% seen once. Sequencing was carried out using PBMCs or T cells enriched from blood (not recorded which). These receptors all stem from a woman aged 50 to 60 in a cohort exposed to, infected with or recovered from COVID-19 (not recorded which).

The rearrangement joins TRBV13 to TRBJ1-2; 7 bases fit TRBD1. Germline V gene sequence: CDR1 PRHDT, CDR2 FYEKMQ (reference sequence). The V segment lost 5 bases and the J segment 2 bases; nucleotides outside the gene matches: 5. The CDR3 runs to 14 residues. CDR3 protein: CASSTRQGNYGYTF. The CDR3 DNA reads TGTGCCAGCAGCACCCGACAGGGAAACTATGGCTACACCTTC.

The V call is TRBV7-2, the J call TRBJ1-4; TRBD1 agrees at 9 bases. V lost 2 bases and J lost 5; bases outside the gene matches: 6. Germline V gene lookup returns CDR1 SGHTA and CDR2 FQGNSA. The length of the CDR3 is 16 residues. CDR3 bases: TGTGCCAGCAGCTTACTCGGGACAGGGAGCAATGAAAAACTGTTTTTT. Encoded protein: CASSLLGTGSNEKLFF.

This clone came up a few times. The chain has TRBV5-1 and TRBJ1-1; 8 bases map to TRBD1. Trimming cost V 0 bases and J 2 bases; bases outside gene matches: 6. The CDR3 runs to 16 residues. The germline V gene encodes CDR1 SGHRS and CDR2 YFSETQ. CDR3 DNA: TGCGCCAGCAGCTTGGCCCCGCAGGGGGCAAACACTGAAGCTTTCTTT. This translates into CASSLAPQGANTEAFF.

The rearrangement joins TRBV6-2 or TRBV6-3 to TRBJ1-1; 9 bases align to TRBD1. Trimming cost V 6 bases and J 1 base; bases outside gene matches: 6. CDR3 length: 15 residues. Germline V CDR1 and CDR2: MNHEY, SVGEGT. CDR3 protein: CASSLMGQGNTEAFF. The CDR3 bases are TGTGCCAGCAGCCTGATGGGACAGGGGAACACTGAAGCTTTCTTT.

This clone was counted a single time. The chain employs TRBV15 and TRBJ2-5; D uncertain. The V end was cut by 0 bases, the J end by 5 bases, with 16 bases between. The germline V gene has CDR1 LNHNV and CDR2 YYDKDF (reference sequence). The CDR3 is made up of 16 amino acids. The CDR3 region has the DNA TGTGCCACCAGCAGAGAGGCGGCCCCCGTTGAGGAGACCCAGTACTTC. Protein: CATSREAAPVEETQYF.

V is TRBV9 and J is TRBJ1-4, with D maybe TRBD1 (6 bases). CDR3 length: 15 amino acids. V was pared by 4 bases and J by 6 bases, with 16 bases between. Germline values: CDR1 SGDLS, CDR2 YYNGEE. CDR3 DNA sequence: TGTGCCAGCAGCTCCCGACAGGACTTTCATGAAAAACTGTTTTTT. It codes for CASSSRQDFHEKLFF.

The V call is TRBV5-5, the J call TRBJ2-7, with D tentatively TRBD2 (5 bases). The length of the CDR3 is 15 residues. V gave up 0 bases and J gave up 0 bases, with 10 bases separating them. Germline V gene data show CDR1 as SGHKS and CDR2 as YYEKEE (reference sequence). The CDR3 coding sequence is TGTGCCAGCAGCTTGGGTGGACTTTACTCCTACGAGCAGTACTTC. Its translation is CASSLGGLYSYEQYF.

V gene TRBV4-2 combines with J gene TRBJ2-1; possible D gene TRBD2, 6 bases. The CDR3 totals 15 residues. In germline, CDR1 is LGHNA, CDR2 YNFKEQ. The V gene lost 1 base and the J gene lost 5 bases, with 12 bases spanning the gap. The CDR3 loop reads CASSQVRGSDNEQFF. The CDR3 DNA sequence: TGTGCCAGCAGCCAAGTACGGGGGTCCGACAATGAGCAGTTCTTC.

The chain employs TRBV5-1 and TRBJ1-1; D is unresolved. The length of the CDR3 is 13 residues. Per germline, CDR1 SGHRS and CDR2 YFSETQ. Trimming cost V 4 bases and J 4 bases, with 11 bases left between them. CDR3 region: CASSPGVPTEAFF. For the CDR3, the DNA is TGCGCCAGCAGCCCGGGAGTACCCACTGAAGCTTTCTTT.

This chain connects TRBV9 to TRBJ2-1; 9 bases map to TRBD2. Germline-derived CDR1 and CDR2 are SGDLS and YYNGEE. This CDR3 spans 15 amino acids. Trimming took 2 bases from V and 8 from J; bases not matched to a gene: 8. CDR3 sequence reads: CASSVGKRGVDEQFF. CDR3 nucleotide sequence: TGTGCCAGCAGCGTTGGTAAGCGGGGGGTGGATGAGCAGTTCTTC.

The V gene is TRBV5-5, the J gene TRBJ2-1; D unclear. Trimming took 4 bases from V and 6 from J, leaving 11 bases between them. CDR1 SGHKS and CDR2 YYEKEE come from the germline V gene (reference sequence). This CDR3 has 13 amino acids. CDR3 region: CASSGLGVNEQFF. In nucleotides, the CDR3 is TGTGCCAGCAGCGGGCTTGGCGTCAATGAGCAGTTCTTC.

The genes are TRBV9 and TRBJ1-2, with D possibly being TRBD1 (5 bases). The CDR3 length is 15 residues. V shed 3 bases and J shed 6 bases, with 18 bases lying between them. Germline CDR1 SGDLS, CDR2 YYNGEE. The CDR3 loop reads CASSEGQGRSDGYTF. CDR3 DNA: TGTGCCAGCAGCGAAGGACAAGGTAGAAGCGATGGCTACACCTTC.